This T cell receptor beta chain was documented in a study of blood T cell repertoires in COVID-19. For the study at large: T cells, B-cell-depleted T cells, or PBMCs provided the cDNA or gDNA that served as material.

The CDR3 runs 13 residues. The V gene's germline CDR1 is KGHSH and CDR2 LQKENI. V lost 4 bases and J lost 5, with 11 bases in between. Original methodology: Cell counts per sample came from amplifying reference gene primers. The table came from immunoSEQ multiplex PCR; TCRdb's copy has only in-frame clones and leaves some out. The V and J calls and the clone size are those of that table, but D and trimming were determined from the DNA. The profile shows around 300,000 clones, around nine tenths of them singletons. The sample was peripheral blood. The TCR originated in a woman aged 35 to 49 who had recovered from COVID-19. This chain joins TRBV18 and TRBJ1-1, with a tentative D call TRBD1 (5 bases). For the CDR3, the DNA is TGTGCCAGCTCACTAACGGGGGGTACTGAAGCTTTCTTT. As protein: CASSLTGGTEAFF.